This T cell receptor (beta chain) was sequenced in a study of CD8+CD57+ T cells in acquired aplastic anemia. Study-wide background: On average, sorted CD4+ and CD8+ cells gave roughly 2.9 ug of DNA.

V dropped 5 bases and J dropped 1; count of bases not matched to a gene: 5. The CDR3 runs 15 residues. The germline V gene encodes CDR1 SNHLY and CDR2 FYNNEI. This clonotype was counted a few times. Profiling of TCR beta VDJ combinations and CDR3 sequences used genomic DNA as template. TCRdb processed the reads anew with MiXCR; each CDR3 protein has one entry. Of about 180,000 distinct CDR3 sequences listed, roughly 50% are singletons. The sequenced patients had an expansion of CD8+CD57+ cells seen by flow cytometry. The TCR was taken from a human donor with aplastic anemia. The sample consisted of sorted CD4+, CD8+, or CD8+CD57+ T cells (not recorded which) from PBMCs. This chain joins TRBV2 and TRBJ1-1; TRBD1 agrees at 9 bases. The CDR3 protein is CASSKQGARNTEAFF. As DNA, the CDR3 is TGTGCCAGCAGTAAACAGGGGGCACGGAACACTGAAGCTTTCTTT.